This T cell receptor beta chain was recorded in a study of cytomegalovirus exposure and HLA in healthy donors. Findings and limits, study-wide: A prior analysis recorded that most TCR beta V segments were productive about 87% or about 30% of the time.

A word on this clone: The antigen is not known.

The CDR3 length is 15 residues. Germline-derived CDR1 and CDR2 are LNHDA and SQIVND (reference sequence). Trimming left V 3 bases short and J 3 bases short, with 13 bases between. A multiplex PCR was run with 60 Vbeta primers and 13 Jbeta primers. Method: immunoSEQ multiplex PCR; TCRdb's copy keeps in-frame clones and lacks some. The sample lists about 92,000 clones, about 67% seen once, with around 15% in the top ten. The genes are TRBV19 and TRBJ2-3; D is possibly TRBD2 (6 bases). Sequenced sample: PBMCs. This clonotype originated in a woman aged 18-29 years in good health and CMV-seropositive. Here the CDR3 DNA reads TGTGCCAGTAGTATCTCGGGAGTGGGGACAGATACGCAGTATTTT. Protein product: CASSISGVGTDTQYF.